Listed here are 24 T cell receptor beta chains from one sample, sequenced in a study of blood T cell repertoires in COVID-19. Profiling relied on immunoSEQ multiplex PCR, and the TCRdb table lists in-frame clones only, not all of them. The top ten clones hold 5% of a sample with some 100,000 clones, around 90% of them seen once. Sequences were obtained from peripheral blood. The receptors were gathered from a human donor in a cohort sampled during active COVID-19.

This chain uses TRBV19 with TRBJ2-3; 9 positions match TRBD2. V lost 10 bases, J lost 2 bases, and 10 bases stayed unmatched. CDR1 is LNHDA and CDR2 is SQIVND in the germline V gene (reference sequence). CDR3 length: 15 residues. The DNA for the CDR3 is TGTGCCACCGCCCGAGGACTAGCGAACACAGATACGCAGTATTTT. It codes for CATARGLANTDTQYF.

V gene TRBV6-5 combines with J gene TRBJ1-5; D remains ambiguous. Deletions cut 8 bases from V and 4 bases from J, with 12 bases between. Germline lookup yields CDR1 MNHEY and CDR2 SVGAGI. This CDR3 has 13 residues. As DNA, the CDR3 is TGTGCCAGCGCCCCTCCGGGGAATCAGCCCCAGCATTTT. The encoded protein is CASAPPGNQPQHF.

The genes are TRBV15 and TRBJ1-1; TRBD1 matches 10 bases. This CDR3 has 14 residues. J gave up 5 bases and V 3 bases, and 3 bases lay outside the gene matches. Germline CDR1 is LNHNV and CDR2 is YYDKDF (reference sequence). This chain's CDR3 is CATSRGQGRTEAFF. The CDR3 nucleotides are TGTGCCACCAGCAGGGGACAGGGGAGGACTGAAGCTTTCTTT.

Here the CDR3 reads CAWSVKGTDTQYF. The CDR3 nucleotides read TGTGCCTGGAGTGTAAAGGGGACAGATACGCAGTATTTT. The rearrangement uses TRBV30 and TRBJ2-3; D is possibly TRBD1 (5 bases). Trimming took off 0 bases at V and 3 bases at J, with 7 bases between the two ends. CDR1 is GTSNPN, CDR2 SVGIG, per germline (reference sequence). This CDR3 spans 13 amino acids.

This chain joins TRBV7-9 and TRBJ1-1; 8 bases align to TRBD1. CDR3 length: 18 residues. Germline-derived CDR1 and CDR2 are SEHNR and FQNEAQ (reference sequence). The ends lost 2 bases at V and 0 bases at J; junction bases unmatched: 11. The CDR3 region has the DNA TGTGCCAGCAGCTTACAGGGGGCGAGACTCCGTATGAACACTGAAGCTTTCTTT. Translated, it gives CASSLQGARLRMNTEAFF.

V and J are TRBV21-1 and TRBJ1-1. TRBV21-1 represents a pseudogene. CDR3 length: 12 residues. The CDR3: CASHTGGLGAFF. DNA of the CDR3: TGTGCCAGCCACACGGGGGGGCTAGGGGCTTTCTTT.

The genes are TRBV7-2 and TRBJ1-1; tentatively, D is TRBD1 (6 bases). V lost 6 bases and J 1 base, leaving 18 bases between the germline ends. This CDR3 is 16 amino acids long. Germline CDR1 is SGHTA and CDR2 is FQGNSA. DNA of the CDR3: TGTGCCAGCAGGAGGGAGTCCGGGACACCGAACACTGAAGCTTTCTTT. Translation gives CASRRESGTPNTEAFF.

The CDR3 protein is CSVEVSGNEQFF. The CDR3 DNA sequence: TGCAGCGTTGAGGTTAGCGGGAATGAGCAGTTCTTC. This chain connects TRBV29-1 to TRBJ2-1; TRBD2 aligns across 7 bases. V dropped 3 bases and J dropped 7; count of bases not matched to a gene: 3. CDR1 is SQVTM, CDR2 ANQGSEA, per germline. There are 12 residues in the CDR3.

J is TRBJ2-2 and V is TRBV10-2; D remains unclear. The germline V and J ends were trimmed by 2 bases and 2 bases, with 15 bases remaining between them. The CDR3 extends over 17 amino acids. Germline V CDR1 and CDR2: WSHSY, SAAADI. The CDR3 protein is CASSEPTDWQNTGELFF. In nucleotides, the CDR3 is TGCGCCAGCAGTGAGCCCACAGATTGGCAAAACACCGGGGAGCTGTTTTTT.

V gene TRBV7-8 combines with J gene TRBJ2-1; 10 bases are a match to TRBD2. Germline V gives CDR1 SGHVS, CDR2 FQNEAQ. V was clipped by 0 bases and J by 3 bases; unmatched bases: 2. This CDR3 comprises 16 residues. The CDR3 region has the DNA TGTGCCAGCAGCTTAGCGGCTAGCGGGGGCTACAATGAGCAGTTCTTC. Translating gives CASSLAASGGYNEQFF.

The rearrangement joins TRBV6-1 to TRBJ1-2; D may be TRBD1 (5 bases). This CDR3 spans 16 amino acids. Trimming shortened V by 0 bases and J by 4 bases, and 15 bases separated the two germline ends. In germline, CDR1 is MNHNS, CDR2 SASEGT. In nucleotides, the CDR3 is TGTGCCAGCAGTGAAGCGGGACTTCCCTTATCCTATGGCTACACCTTC. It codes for CASSEAGLPLSYGYTF.

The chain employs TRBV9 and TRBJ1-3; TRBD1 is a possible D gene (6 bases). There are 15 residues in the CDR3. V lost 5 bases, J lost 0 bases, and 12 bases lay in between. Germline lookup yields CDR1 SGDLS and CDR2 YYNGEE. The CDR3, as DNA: TGTGCCAGCAGGCCCCAGGACAGCTCTGGAAACACCATATATTTT. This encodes CASRPQDSSGNTIYF.

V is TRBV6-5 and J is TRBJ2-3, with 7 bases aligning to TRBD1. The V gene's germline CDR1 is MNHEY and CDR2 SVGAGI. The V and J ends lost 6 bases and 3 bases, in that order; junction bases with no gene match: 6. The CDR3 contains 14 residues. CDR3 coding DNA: TGTGCCAGCAGCGACAGGGTAGGAACAGATACGCAGTATTTT. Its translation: CASSDRVGTDTQYF.

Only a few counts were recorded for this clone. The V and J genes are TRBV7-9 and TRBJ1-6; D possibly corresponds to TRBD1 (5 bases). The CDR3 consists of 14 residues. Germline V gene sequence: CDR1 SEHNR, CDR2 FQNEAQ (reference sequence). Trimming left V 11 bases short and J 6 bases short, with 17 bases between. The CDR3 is CAGGVGGGNSPLHF. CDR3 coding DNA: TGTGCCGGCGGAGTGGGGGGTGGTAATTCACCCCTCCACTTT.

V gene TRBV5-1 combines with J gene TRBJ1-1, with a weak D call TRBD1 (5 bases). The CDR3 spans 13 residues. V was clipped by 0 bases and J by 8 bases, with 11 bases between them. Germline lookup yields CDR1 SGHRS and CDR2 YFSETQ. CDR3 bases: TGCGCCAGCAGCTTGGGCGTCACAGGAGAAGCTTTCTTT. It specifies CASSLGVTGEAFF. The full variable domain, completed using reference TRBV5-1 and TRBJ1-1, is KAGVTQTPRYLIKTRGQQVTLSCSPISGHRSVSWYQQTPGQGLQFLFEYFSETQRNKGNFPGRFSGRQFSNSRSEMNVSTLELGDSALYLCASSLGVTGEAFFGQGTRLTVV.

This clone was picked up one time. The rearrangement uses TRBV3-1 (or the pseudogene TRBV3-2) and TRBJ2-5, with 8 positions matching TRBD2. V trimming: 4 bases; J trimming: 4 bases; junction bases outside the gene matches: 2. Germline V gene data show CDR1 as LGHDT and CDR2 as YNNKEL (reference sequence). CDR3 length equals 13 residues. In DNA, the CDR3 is TGTGCCAGCAGCCTTGGACTAGCAGAGACCCAGTACTTC. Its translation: CASSLGLAETQYF.

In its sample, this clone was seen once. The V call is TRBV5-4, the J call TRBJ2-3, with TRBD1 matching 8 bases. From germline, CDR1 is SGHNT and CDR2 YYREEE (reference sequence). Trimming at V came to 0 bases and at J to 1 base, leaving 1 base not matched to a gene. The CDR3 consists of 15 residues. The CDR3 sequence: CASSLEGQGTDTQYF. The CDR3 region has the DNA TGTGCCAGCAGCTTGGAGGGACAGGGCACAGATACGCAGTATTTT.

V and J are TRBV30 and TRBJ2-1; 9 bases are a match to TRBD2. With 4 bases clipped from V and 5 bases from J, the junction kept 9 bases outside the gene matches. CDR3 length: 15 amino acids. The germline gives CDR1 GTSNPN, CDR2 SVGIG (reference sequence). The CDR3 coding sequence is TGTGCCTGGAAAATCTTAGCGGGAGACCACAATGAGCAGTTCTTC. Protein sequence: CAWKILAGDHNEQFF.

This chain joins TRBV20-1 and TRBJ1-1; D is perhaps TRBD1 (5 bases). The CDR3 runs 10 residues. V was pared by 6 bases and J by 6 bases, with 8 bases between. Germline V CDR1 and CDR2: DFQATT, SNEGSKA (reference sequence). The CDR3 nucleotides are TGCAGTGCCACGGGGGCTGAAGCTTTCTTT. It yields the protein CSATGAEAFF.

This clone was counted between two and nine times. The CDR3 DNA reads TGTGCCAGCAGCCAAACGGGGGATTGGAATTCACCCCTCCACTTT. Encoded protein: CASSQTGDWNSPLHF. The V call is TRBV9, the J call TRBJ1-6; tentatively, D is TRBD1 (5 bases). Germline V CDR1 and CDR2: SGDLS, YYNGEE. V was cut by 4 bases and J by 7 bases, with 15 bases left in between. CDR3 length: 15 residues.

CDR3 in amino acids: CASSVRLAGRNEQFF. In DNA form, the CDR3 reads TGTGCCAGCAGCGTAAGACTAGCGGGAAGGAATGAGCAGTTCTTC. V gene TRBV9 combines with J gene TRBJ2-1; TRBD2 matches at 11 bases. Trimming at V came to 1 base and at J to 7 bases, leaving 4 bases not matched to a gene. This CDR3 has 15 residues. In germline, CDR1 is SGDLS, CDR2 YYNGEE.

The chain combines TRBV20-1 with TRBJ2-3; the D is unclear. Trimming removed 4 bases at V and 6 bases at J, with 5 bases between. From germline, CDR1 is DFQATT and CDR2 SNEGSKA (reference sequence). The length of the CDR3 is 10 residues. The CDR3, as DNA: TGCAGTGCTAATACTGATACGCAGTATTTT. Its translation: CSANTDTQYF.

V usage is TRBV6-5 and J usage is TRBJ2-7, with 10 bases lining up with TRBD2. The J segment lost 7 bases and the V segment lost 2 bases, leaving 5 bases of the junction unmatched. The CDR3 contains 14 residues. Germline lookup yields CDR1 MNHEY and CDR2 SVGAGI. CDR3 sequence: CASSYKASGGEQYF. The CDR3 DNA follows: TGTGCCAGCAGTTACAAGGCTAGCGGGGGTGAGCAGTACTTC.

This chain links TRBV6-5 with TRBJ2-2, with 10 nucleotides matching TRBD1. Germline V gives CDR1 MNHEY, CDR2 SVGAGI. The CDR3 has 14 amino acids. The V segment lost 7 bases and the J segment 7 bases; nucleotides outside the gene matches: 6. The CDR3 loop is CASMRDRGLGELFF. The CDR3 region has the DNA TGTGCCAGCATGCGAGACAGGGGGCTCGGGGAGCTGTTTTTT.